What follows are 13 T cell receptor beta chains derived from one specimen sequenced in a study of shared clonotypes between healthy human individuals. The protocol was immunoSEQ multiplex PCR, while the TCRdb copy is restricted to in-frame clones and leaves out a portion. The sample contains 450,000 to 500,000 clones, 81% of which appear only once. Material: PBMCs. The receptors were sampled from a woman between 40 and 55 years old in good health. Some clones in this sample may be carry-over from other donors' samples.

This rearrangement joins TRBV27 to TRBJ2-3, with D possibly matching TRBD2 (6 bases). CDR1 is MNHEY and CDR2 is SMNVEV in the germline V gene (reference sequence). The V end was cut by 3 bases, the J end by 2 bases, with 12 bases between. CDR3 length: 15 amino acids. The CDR3 region is CASSLGGTPTDTQYF. The CDR3, as DNA: TGTGCCAGCAGTTTGGGGGGAACTCCCACAGATACGCAGTATTTT.

V gene TRBV30 combines with J gene TRBJ1-1; the D gene is possibly TRBD1 (5 bases). The CDR3 spans 13 residues. Germline CDR1 reads GTSNPN; CDR2 reads SVGIG (reference sequence). V lost 0 bases and J lost 4, with 9 bases in between. The CDR3 reads CAWSVGAATEAFF. In DNA form, the CDR3 reads TGTGCCTGGAGTGTAGGGGCGGCCACTGAAGCTTTCTTT.

The V gene is TRBV28, the J gene TRBJ1-4; 9 bases are a match to TRBD1. The V gene's germline CDR1 is MDHEN and CDR2 SYDVKM. The J segment lost 7 bases and the V segment lost 3 bases, leaving 3 bases of the junction unmatched. The CDR3 runs to 14 residues. CDR3 DNA sequence: TGTGCCAGCAGTTTGGGACAGGGAGTTGAAAAACTGTTTTTT. This gives the protein CASSLGQGVEKLFF.

The chain joins TRBV29-1 to TRBJ2-5; D tentatively reads TRBD1 or TRBD2 (7 bases each). Looked up from germline, CDR1 is SQVTM and CDR2 is ANQGSEA. Trimming left V 6 bases short and J 9 bases short, with 17 bases between. The CDR3 is 12 amino acids. The CDR3 DNA reads TGCAGCGTCGCTACAGGGGAGGGGGCCCAGTACTTC. It encodes CSVATGEGAQYF.

Regarding this clone: A far more abundant clone sits one base away, making this likely a read error. V is TRBV6-6 and J is TRBJ1-2, with D tentatively TRBD1 (6 bases). V lost 7 bases, J lost 3 bases, and 18 bases lay in between. This CDR3 region has 15 residues. From germline, CDR1 is MNHNY and CDR2 SVGAGI (reference sequence). For the CDR3, the DNA is TGTGCCAGCAATCCAAGCCCCACAGGGCACTATGGCTACACCTTC. This sequence encodes CASNPSPTGHYGYTF.

V gene TRBV19 combines with J gene TRBJ2-1; 8 positions match TRBD2. The CDR3 has 19 residues. V lost 5 bases to trimming and J lost 2 bases; unmatched junction nucleotides: 17. Germline lookup yields CDR1 LNHDA and CDR2 SQIVND (reference sequence). CDR3 DNA sequence: TGTGCCAGTAGTTCACCCGCCACAGGGCTTAGCGGGACCTACAATGAGCAGTTCTTC. The encoded protein is CASSSPATGLSGTYNEQFF.

This clone was seen only once. A read error is possible here, since a much larger clone lies one base away. V gene TRBV5-1 combines with J gene TRBJ2-3, with TRBD2 matching 10 bases. This CDR3 has 16 amino acids. Germline CDR1 and CDR2: SGHRS and YFSETQ. V was clipped by 6 bases and J by 5 bases; unmatched bases: 12. DNA of the CDR3: TGCGCCAGCAACTACGGTCTAGCGGGAGTTATAGATACGCAGTATTTT. This sequence encodes CASNYGLAGVIDTQYF.

V gene TRBV5-1 combines with J gene TRBJ2-3, with D possibly TRBD2 on 6 matching bases. CDR3 size: 14 residues. V lost 5 bases, J lost 4 bases, and 14 bases lay in between. The germline gives CDR1 SGHRS, CDR2 YFSETQ. CDR3 sequence (DNA): TGCGCCAGCAGACCCGGGAGTACCGCAGATACGCAGTATTTT. Protein product: CASRPGSTADTQYF.

The chain employs TRBV18 and TRBJ1-1; tentatively, D is TRBD1 (6 bases). V lost 6 bases and J 6 bases, leaving 17 bases between the germline ends. Germline CDR1 is KGHSH and CDR2 is LQKENI. The CDR3 covers 14 residues. CDR3 in DNA: TGTGCCAGCTCCGTGAACAGGGAGGATGCTGAAGCTTTCTTT. It is translated as CASSVNREDAEAFF. The full variable domain, in which reference TRBV18 and TRBJ1-1 provide the parts outside the CDR3, is NAGVMQNPRHLVRRRGQEARLRCSPMKGHSHVYWYRQLPEEGLKFMVYLQKENIIDESGMPKERFSAEFPKEGPSILRIQQVVRGDSAAYFCASSVNREDAEAFFGQGTRLTVV.

This clone was detected once. This chain links TRBV11-3 with TRBJ2-7; 14 nucleotides align to TRBD2. Germline CDR1 reads SGHNT; CDR2 reads YENEEA. The V and J ends lost 5 bases and 6 bases, in that order; junction bases with no gene match: 6. This CDR3 contains 15 residues. In nucleotides, the CDR3 is TGTGCCAGCAGCCCCGGACTAGCGGGAGGTTCCGAGCAGTACTTC. Amino acid sequence: CASSPGLAGGSEQYF.

This chain joins TRBV19 and TRBJ1-2; D is ambiguous. Trimming removed 4 bases at V and 10 bases at J, with 13 bases between. CDR1 LNHDA and CDR2 SQIVND come from the germline V gene (reference sequence). The CDR3 has 12 residues. In DNA form, the CDR3 reads TGTGCCAGTAGTAAGTTGGAGGGCGACTACACCTTC. It translates to CASSKLEGDYTF.

The chain carries TRBV19 and TRBJ2-1; 10 nucleotides align to TRBD2. The CDR3 is 13 residues long. Looked up from germline, CDR1 is LNHDA and CDR2 is SQIVND (reference sequence). V lost 7 bases and J lost 4; bases outside the gene matches: 1. The CDR3 region has the DNA TGTGCCAGTACTAGCGGGGGATACAATGAGCAGTTCTTC. This encodes CASTSGGYNEQFF.

The J gene is TRBJ2-7, the V gene TRBV20-1, with D uncertain. V was cut by 6 bases and J by 6 bases, with 9 bases left in between. Per germline, CDR1 DFQATT and CDR2 SNEGSKA (reference sequence). The CDR3 covers 10 residues. The CDR3 loop is CSAILGEQYF. The CDR3 DNA follows: TGCAGTGCCATCTTGGGCGAGCAGTACTTC.